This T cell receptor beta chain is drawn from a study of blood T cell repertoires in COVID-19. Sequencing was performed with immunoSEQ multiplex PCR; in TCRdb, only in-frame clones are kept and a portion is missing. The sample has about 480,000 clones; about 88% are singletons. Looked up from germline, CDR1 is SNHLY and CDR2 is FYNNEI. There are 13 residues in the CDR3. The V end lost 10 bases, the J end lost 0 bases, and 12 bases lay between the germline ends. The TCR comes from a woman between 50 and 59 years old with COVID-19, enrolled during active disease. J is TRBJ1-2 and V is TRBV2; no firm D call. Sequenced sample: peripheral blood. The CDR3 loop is CATLRASNYGYTF. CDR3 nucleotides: TGTGCCACCCTAAGAGCTTCTAACTATGGCTACACCTTC.